This is a list of T cell receptor beta chains from one sample in a study of blood T cells in healthy people across ages. A single record per CDR3 protein comes from TCRdb applying MiXCR to the 5' RACE reads. The data show more than 650,000 distinct CDR3 sequences, 20% to 25% seen once. The sequenced sample was blood. These receptors all stem from a man between 65 and 79 years old in good health. Both conserved end residues are part of each CDR3. A D gene is named only where the DNA matches it firmly.

j_call: TRBJ2-3; d_call: .; v_call: TRBV7-2; cdr3_length: 15; cdr3_aa: CASSNVFPGTDTQYF
j_call: TRBJ2-3; d_call: .; v_call: TRBV19; cdr3_length: 11; cdr3_aa: CASNNRDTQYF
j_call: TRBJ1-1; d_call: .; v_call: TRBV10-3; cdr3_length: 13; cdr3_aa: CAISAGANTEAFF
j_call: TRBJ1-2; d_call: .; v_call: TRBV25-1; cdr3_length: 13; cdr3_aa: CATFGGLISGYTF
j_call: TRBJ2-3; d_call: TRBD1; v_call: TRBV5-1; cdr3_length: 18; cdr3_aa: CASSGPDRAPRSTDTQYF
j_call: TRBJ2-3; d_call: .; v_call: TRBV27; cdr3_length: 14; cdr3_aa: CASSLYSGGDTQYF
j_call: TRBJ1-2; d_call: .; v_call: TRBV6-6; cdr3_length: 16; cdr3_aa: CASTSKPSGIGNGYTF
j_call: TRBJ2-1; d_call: TRBD2; v_call: TRBV20-1; cdr3_length: 14; cdr3_aa: CSASGLAGVLEQFF
j_call: TRBJ1-2; d_call: .; v_call: TRBV3-1; cdr3_length: 13; cdr3_aa: CASSQEANYGYTF
j_call: TRBJ1-1; d_call: .; v_call: TRBV5-1; cdr3_length: 12; cdr3_aa: CASSGDGAEAFF
j_call: TRBJ1-1; d_call: .; v_call: TRBV7-9; cdr3_length: 14; cdr3_aa: CASSFGSLNTEAFF
j_call: TRBJ2-3; d_call: TRBD2; v_call: TRBV29-1; cdr3_length: 15; cdr3_aa: CSARTLAGVTDTQYF
j_call: .; d_call: .; v_call: TRBV5-1; cdr3_length: 13; cdr3_aa: CASSLPLSYEQYF
j_call: TRBJ2-7; d_call: .; v_call: TRBV10-3; cdr3_length: 15; cdr3_aa: CAISKDRASVDEQYF
j_call: TRBJ2-1; d_call: .; v_call: TRBV7-8; cdr3_length: 15; cdr3_aa: CASSLALSGYNEQFF
j_call: TRBJ2-3; d_call: .; v_call: TRBV7-3; cdr3_length: 14; cdr3_aa: CASSSGVVTDTQYF
j_call: TRBJ1-2; d_call: .; v_call: TRBV12-5; cdr3_length: 13; cdr3_aa: CASGLFSVGGYTF
j_call: .; d_call: TRBD2; v_call: TRBV7-7; cdr3_length: 13; cdr3_aa: CASSLLGGDEQYF
j_call: TRBJ2-7; d_call: TRBD2; v_call: TRBV20-1; cdr3_length: 14; cdr3_aa: CSARQRRGKYEQYF
j_call: TRBJ1-4; d_call: .; v_call: TRBV27; cdr3_length: 15; cdr3_aa: CASSSFSSTNEKLFF
j_call: TRBJ2-5; d_call: TRBD2; v_call: TRBV12-3/TRBV12-4; cdr3_length: 14; cdr3_aa: CASSGASGVETQYF
j_call: TRBJ1-1; d_call: TRBD1; v_call: TRBV6-5; cdr3_length: 14; cdr3_aa: CASSNPTGGPEAFF
j_call: TRBJ1-2; d_call: .; v_call: TRBV21-1; cdr3_length: 14; cdr3_aa: CASSYRGFDYGYTF
j_call: TRBJ2-7; d_call: TRBD1; v_call: TRBV12-3/TRBV12-4; cdr3_length: 14; cdr3_aa: CASRRDSGSYEQYF
j_call: TRBJ1-1; d_call: .; v_call: TRBV18; cdr3_length: 13; cdr3_aa: CASSPGPNMKAFF
j_call: TRBJ1-1; d_call: .; v_call: TRBV7-2; cdr3_length: 14; cdr3_aa: CASSSHLLATEAFF
j_call: TRBJ1-2; d_call: .; v_call: TRBV20-1; cdr3_length: 12; cdr3_aa: CSARGGAYGYTF
j_call: TRBJ1-5; d_call: TRBD1; v_call: TRBV7-9; cdr3_length: 16; cdr3_aa: CASSFVDRAGNQPQHF
j_call: TRBJ2-2; d_call: .; v_call: TRBV7-3; cdr3_length: 16; cdr3_aa: CASSRRGIGNTGELFF
j_call: TRBJ2-1; d_call: TRBD2; v_call: TRBV20-1; cdr3_length: 16; cdr3_aa: CSASATSGGRYNEQFF
j_call: TRBJ2-4; d_call: .; v_call: TRBV10-3; cdr3_length: 13; cdr3_aa: CAISEGRENIQYF
j_call: TRBJ1-1; d_call: .; v_call: TRBV6-2/TRBV6-3; cdr3_length: 14; cdr3_aa: CASTNRGLYTEAFF
j_call: TRBJ2-6; d_call: .; v_call: TRBV29-1; cdr3_length: 13; cdr3_aa: CSVFLSGANVLTF
j_call: TRBJ2-1; d_call: TRBD1; v_call: TRBV12-3/TRBV12-4; cdr3_length: 15; cdr3_aa: CASSLQGTVGNEQFF
j_call: TRBJ2-1; d_call: .; v_call: TRBV4-3; cdr3_length: 14; cdr3_aa: CASSQDTSYNEQFF
j_call: TRBJ1-2; d_call: .; v_call: TRBV27; cdr3_length: 14; cdr3_aa: CASSTSGDLYGYTF
j_call: TRBJ1-6; d_call: TRBD1; v_call: TRBV6-5; cdr3_length: 14; cdr3_aa: CASSRQGINSPLHF
j_call: TRBJ2-5; d_call: .; v_call: TRBV12-3/TRBV12-4; cdr3_length: 15; cdr3_aa: CASSSSGGPQETQYF
j_call: TRBJ1-4; d_call: .; v_call: TRBV15; cdr3_length: 15; cdr3_aa: CATSPGRQPNEKLFF
j_call: TRBJ2-7; d_call: .; v_call: TRBV12-3/TRBV12-4; cdr3_length: 14; cdr3_aa: CASSLHASSYEQYF
j_call: TRBJ2-5; d_call: TRBD2; v_call: TRBV20-1; cdr3_length: 14; cdr3_aa: CSASGTSGEETQYF
j_call: TRBJ1-2; d_call: .; v_call: TRBV6-6; cdr3_length: 15; cdr3_aa: CASSLGGEGGYGYTF
j_call: TRBJ2-2; d_call: .; v_call: TRBV5-1; cdr3_length: 14; cdr3_aa: CASNRESGAGELFF
j_call: TRBJ2-3; d_call: .; v_call: TRBV27; cdr3_length: 15; cdr3_aa: CASSLYGQTTDTQYF
j_call: TRBJ2-1; d_call: .; v_call: TRBV20-1; cdr3_length: 14; cdr3_aa: CSARAQDYLYEQFF
j_call: TRBJ1-1; d_call: .; v_call: TRBV6-6; cdr3_length: 13; cdr3_aa: CASSYAGRPEAFF
j_call: TRBJ2-4; d_call: TRBD2; v_call: TRBV11-2; cdr3_length: 23; cdr3_aa: CASSLPTIVNPGLAGGTKNIQYF
j_call: TRBJ1-3; d_call: .; v_call: TRBV20-1; cdr3_length: 12; cdr3_aa: CSASTRGNTIYF
j_call: TRBJ2-1; d_call: .; v_call: TRBV5-4; cdr3_length: 17; cdr3_aa: CASSLDGGVFSYNEQFF